One sample yielded the 6 T cell receptor beta chains listed below, sequenced in a study of T cells in narcolepsy. Clones were sequenced by immunoSEQ multiplex PCR, and TCRdb holds only the in-frame ones, with some missing. The table includes 34,000 or so clones, roughly 80% detected once. Source material: memory (CD45RA-) CD4+ T cells from blood. Source of these receptors: a human donor in good health.

On this clone: This CDR3 is also generated by other DNA sequences in the sample. V and J are TRBV18 and TRBJ2-1; D not certain. The V and J ends lost 3 bases and 4 bases respectively, with 7 bases between them. Germline loops: CDR1 KGHSH, CDR2 LQKENI. The CDR3 sequence is 13 residues long. The CDR3 protein is CASSPPSYNEQFF. The CDR3 DNA reads TGTGCCAGCTCACCCCCGTCTTACAATGAGCAGTTCTTC.

This clone has only one observation. The rearrangement joins TRBV6-1 to TRBJ2-7; weak D call: TRBD1 (5 bases). Between the trimmed V and J ends, which lost 8 bases and 11 bases, there was a span of 16 bases. The CDR3 covers 11 residues. Germline-derived CDR1 and CDR2 are MNHNS and SASEGT. Here the CDR3 reads CASGTFGAEYF. The CDR3 region has the DNA TGTGCCAGCGGTACCTTTGGGGCGGAGTACTTC.

The chain combines TRBV7-6 with TRBJ2-1; the D gene is possibly TRBD2 (5 bases). Between the trimmed V and J ends, which lost 4 bases and 10 bases, there was a span of 35 bases. The CDR3 length is 20 residues. Germline-derived CDR1 and CDR2 are SGHVS and FNYEAQ. The CDR3 protein is CASSYPRNQTRLDTMTEQFF. The CDR3, as DNA: TGTGCCAGCAGCTACCCCAGGAATCAAACTAGGTTGGATACAATGACGGAGCAGTTCTTC.

As DNA, the CDR3 is TGTGCCAGCAGCTTACGACGGAACTCTGGAAACACCATATATTTT. This sequence encodes CASSLRRNSGNTIYF. The chain uses TRBV7-8 and TRBJ1-3; no clear D gene. From germline, CDR1 is SGHVS and CDR2 FQNEAQ. Trimming removed 2 bases from V and 0 bases from J, with 8 bases in between. The CDR3 spans 15 residues.

V usage is TRBV4-1 and J usage is TRBJ2-3; D remains ambiguous. The CDR3 covers 11 residues. Per germline, CDR1 MGHRA and CDR2 YSYEKL. The V gene lost 1 base and the J gene lost 6 bases, with 2 bases spanning the gap. As DNA, the CDR3 is TGCGCCAGCAGCCAAGCCGATACGCAGTATTTT. Protein sequence: CASSQADTQYF.

V usage is TRBV5-1 and J usage is TRBJ1-1, with 7 bases lining up with TRBD1. Germline V gene lookup returns CDR1 SGHRS and CDR2 YFSETQ. Trimming cost V 4 bases and J 7 bases; bases outside gene matches: 22. The CDR3 extends over 18 amino acids. The CDR3 loop is CASSPTFGQVWGTGEAFF. The CDR3, as DNA: TGCGCCAGCAGCCCGACATTCGGACAGGTTTGGGGAACAGGTGAAGCTTTCTTT.